These T cell receptor beta chains were read from a single sample in a study of blood T cell repertoires in COVID-19. The repertoire was sequenced with immunoSEQ multiplex PCR; TCRdb's copy has only in-frame clones and lacks some. The sample contains under 400,000 clones, approximately 86% of which appear only once. Material: PBMCs or T cells enriched from blood (not recorded which). These receptors all stem from a woman between 40 and 50 years old with acute COVID-19. The CDR3 runs from the conserved cysteine through the conserved F or W. The order of the fields is clone size, V gene, D gene, J gene, CDR3 DNA, CDR3 protein. A D gene is named only where the DNA matches it firmly. Rows give clone size only sometimes, using once, few, many, or a class for an expanded clone.

.	TRBV6-2/TRBV6-3	.	TRBJ2-1	TGTGCCAGCAGTTACTTGATAACAGGGAGAGGATCCTACAATGAGCAGTTCTTC	CASSYLITGRGSYNEQFF
.	TRBV6-2/TRBV6-3	.	TRBJ2-2	TGTGCCAGCAGTTACGTCAGGGGTTTCATTGCCGGGGAGCTGTTTTTT	CASSYVRGFIAGELFF
.	TRBV5-1	TRBD1	TRBJ2-7	TGCGCCAGCAGCTTGGTACAGGGGGCCTACGAGCAGTACTTC	CASSLVQGAYEQYF
.	TRBV10-3	.	TRBJ2-3	TGTGCCATCCGTCATTCTAGCGGCACAGATACGCAGTATTTT	CAIRHSSGTDTQYF
few	TRBV7-2	.	TRBJ1-5	TGTGCCAGCAGCTTAGATAGGGGTTCTAGCAATCAGCCCCAGCATTTT	CASSLDRGSSNQPQHF
.	TRBV10-3	TRBD1	TRBJ1-2	TGTGCCATACCGACAGGGGGGAACTATGGCTACACCTTC	CAIPTGGNYGYTF
.	TRBV27	.	TRBJ1-6	TGTGCCAGCAGTTTACGGGGGATTAATATCTGGCCCCTCCACTTT	CASSLRGINIWPLHF
.	TRBV29-1	TRBD1	TRBJ1-1	TGCAGCGTTGTTCCAAGACAGGGGAACACTGAAGCTTTCTTT	CSVVPRQGNTEAFF
once	TRBV7-2	TRBD2	TRBJ2-3	TGTGCCAGCAGCACGGGACTAGCGGGGGGGTTAGATACGCAGTATTTT	CASSTGLAGGLDTQYF
.	TRBV5-4	.	TRBJ1-6	TGTGCCAGCAGCTTGGACCCATCCCCCGGAGGATCACCCCTCCACTTT	CASSLDPSPGGSPLHF
.	TRBV7-2	.	TRBJ1-4	TGTGCCAGCAGCTTAGATGTGGGGCGAAGTGAAAAACTGTTTTTT	CASSLDVGRSEKLFF
.	TRBV11-1	.	TRBJ2-1	TGTGCCAGCAGCTTATCGGGCGGGGGCACCTACAATGAGCAGTTCTTC	CASSLSGGGTYNEQFF
.	TRBV21-1	.	TRBJ1-1	TGTGCCAGCAGCCCGAAAGGAGGCAGGAACACTGAAGCTTTCTTT	CASSPKGGRNTEAFF
.	TRBV20-1	TRBD2	TRBJ2-7	TGCAGTGCTAGTCCCGGACTAGCGGGGAAGTTCCGCGAGCAGTACTTC	CSASPGLAGKFREQYF
.	TRBV14	.	TRBJ2-1	TGTGCCAGCAGCCCGACTAGACCCCGGGTGGACGGTGAGCAGTTCTTC	CASSPTRPRVDGEQFF
.	TRBV28	.	TRBJ2-7	TGTGCCAGCAAGCGGACTACTAACTACGAGCAGTACTTC	CASKRTTNYEQYF
.	TRBV11-2	.	TRBJ1-3	TGTGCCAGCTTGGTCGGGAACACCATATATTTT	CASLVGNTIYF
.	TRBV28	TRBD2	TRBJ2-7	TGTGCCAGCACATTCCCGGGACTAGCGGGAGTCTACGAGCAGTACTTC	CASTFPGLAGVYEQYF
once	TRBV19	.	TRBJ1-1	TGTGCCAGTAGTCCCCCAGCCAGGATGAACACTGAAGCTTTCTTT	CASSPPARMNTEAFF
few	TRBV6-5	.	TRBJ1-2	TGTGCCAGCAGGCTACACAGAGAAGCTAACTATGGCTACACCTTC	CASRLHREANYGYTF
.	TRBV12-5	.	TRBJ1-1	TGTGCTAGTGGTTTGGGCGGCAACACTGAAGCTTTCTTT	CASGLGGNTEAFF
.	TRBV5-5	.	TRBJ1-1	TGTGCCAGCAGCTTGGTGGCGAACACTGAAGCTTTCTTT	CASSLVANTEAFF
few	TRBV5-5	.	TRBJ2-7	TGTGCCAGCAGCAGCCCTAATACGTACGAGCAGTACTTC	CASSSPNTYEQYF
.	TRBV18	TRBD2	TRBJ2-1	TGTGCCAGCTCACCCAGACTAGCGGACTACAATGAGCAGTTCTTC	CASSPRLADYNEQFF
.	TRBV19	.	TRBJ1-3	TGTGCCAGTAGTACGGGCCCAGGGTACGGAAACACCATATATTTT	CASSTGPGYGNTIYF
once	TRBV4-1	TRBD2	TRBJ2-7	TGCGCCAGCAGCCCCTGGACTAGCGGGAGGGCCCACGAGCAGTACTTC	CASSPWTSGRAHEQYF
few	TRBV7-2	.	TRBJ1-5	TGTGCCAGCGGGGGCGTAAGCAATCAGCCCCAGCATTTT	CASGGVSNQPQHF
few	TRBV7-9	.	TRBJ2-4	TGTGCCAGCAGGGGCGCAGGGGCGCTAGCCAAAAACATTCAGTACTTC	CASRGAGALAKNIQYF
.	TRBV9	TRBD1	TRBJ2-2	TGTGCCAGCAGCGTAGGAGGACAGGGGCCCGGGGAGCTGTTTTTT	CASSVGGQGPGELFF
.	TRBV4-2	TRBD1	TRBJ1-4	TGTGCCAGCAGGAGAGGACAGGGTGGAGAAAAACTGTTTTTT	CASRRGQGGEKLFF
.	TRBV29-1	.	TRBJ1-4	TGCAGCGTTACGATCTGGCTCAATGAAAAACTGTTTTTT	CSVTIWLNEKLFF
.	TRBV29-1	TRBD1	TRBJ1-1	TGCAGCGTTGTAGACAGGGGCTCTGAAGCTTTCTTT	CSVVDRGSEAFF
.	TRBV7-2	TRBD2	TRBJ2-1	TGTGCCAGCACCTTTGCTGGGACTAGCGGGATATATAATGAGCAGTTCTTC	CASTFAGTSGIYNEQFF
.	TRBV5-1	TRBD2	TRBJ2-3	TGCGCCAGCAGCTTAGCGGGAAAGCGCACAGATACGCAGTATTTT	CASSLAGKRTDTQYF
.	TRBV28	TRBD1	TRBJ1-5	TGTGCCAGCAGTTTAACTTCGGACAGGGTGAAGCCCCAGCATTTT	CASSLTSDRVKPQHF
once	TRBV9	.	TRBJ2-1	TGTGCCAGCAGCGTACGTTCGGGGGAGTACAATGAGCAGTTCTTC	CASSVRSGEYNEQFF
.	TRBV14	TRBD1	TRBJ2-3	TGTGCCAGCAGCCAACGGACAGGGTCATTTGCGGATACGCAGTATTTT	CASSQRTGSFADTQYF
.	TRBV10-3	TRBD1	TRBJ2-7	TGTGCCATCAGTGAGACGTGGGGGACAGGGCCCTACGAGCAGTACTTC	CAISETWGTGPYEQYF
.	TRBV20-1	.	TRBJ1-6	TGCAGTGCTAGTTCCGCGCAGGCCGGCTCACCCCTCCACTTT	CSASSAQAGSPLHF
.	TRBV2	.	TRBJ1-1	TGTGCCAGCAGTTTCGACAGGATAGCTTTCTTT	CASSFDRIAFF
.	TRBV2	.	TRBJ2-7	TGTGCCAGCAGTGAGGCCTTAGCGTTGTCCTACGAGCAGTACTTC	CASSEALALSYEQYF
few	TRBV5-5	TRBD1	TRBJ2-3	TGTGCCAGCAGCAAGATTTTAGGACAGGGCACAGATACGCAGTATTTT	CASSKILGQGTDTQYF
.	TRBV5-4	TRBD2	TRBJ2-1	TGTGCCAGCAGCTTTATGGCTAGCGGGAGGGGGAATGAGCAGTTCTTC	CASSFMASGRGNEQFF
.	TRBV7-2	.	TRBJ2-2	TGTGCCAGCAGCTTACCTTCCCGACAGGCTACCGGGGAGCTGTTTTTT	CASSLPSRQATGELFF
.	TRBV7-2	.	TRBJ2-1	TGTGCCAGCAGCCCCCAGCGGAATGAGCAGTTCTTC	CASSPQRNEQFF